Each of the 8 T cell receptor beta chains below was sequenced from the same sample in a study of T cells in lung cancer brain metastases. The data were produced by immunoSEQ multiplex PCR, yet TCRdb's version contains in-frame clones alone and is incomplete. Of approximately 4,400 clones listed, over 75% are singletons. The sample consisted of tumor tissue from the primary lung tumor. These receptor sequences come from a woman aged 45-60 years with non-small cell lung cancer.

The chain is built from TRBV2 and TRBJ2-2; D is possibly TRBD1 (7 bases). Germline assignment: CDR1 SNHLY and CDR2 FYNNEI. The V gene lost 4 bases and the J gene lost 1 base, with 10 bases spanning the gap. The CDR3 is made up of 15 amino acids. CDR3 in DNA: TGTGCCAGCAGTGGCCAGGGGGGGAACACCGGGGAGCTGTTTTTT. Its translation is CASSGQGGNTGELFF.

The rearrangement uses TRBV27 and TRBJ1-5; TRBD1 might be the D (5 bases). Trimming shortened V by 5 bases and J by 1 base, and 6 bases separated the two germline ends. The CDR3 runs 13 residues. The V gene's germline CDR1 is MNHEY and CDR2 SMNVEV (reference sequence). The DNA for the CDR3 is TGTGCCAGCAGTAGGGGAAGCAATCAGCCCCAGCATTTT. This codes for CASSRGSNQPQHF.

On this clone itself: Other DNA sequences from this sample encode an identical CDR3 as well. This chain joins TRBV27 and TRBJ2-5; D unresolved. The CDR3 runs 16 residues. CDR1 is MNHEY, CDR2 SMNVEV, per germline (reference sequence). Trimming cost V 9 bases and J 1 base, with 21 bases left between them. CDR3 sequence (DNA): TGTGCCAGTCGGAAAAGGCGACAAGCCCTCCAAGAGACCCAGTACTTC. Translated, it gives CASRKRRQALQETQYF.

The genes are TRBV5-1 and TRBJ1-5, with D hard to call. CDR3 length: 15 amino acids. Germline-derived CDR1 and CDR2 are SGHRS and YFSETQ. The V end was cut by 0 bases, the J end by 1 base, with 8 bases between. CDR3 sequence: CASSLGSGSNQPQHF. CDR3 sequence (DNA): TGCGCCAGCAGCTTGGGTAGTGGAAGCAATCAGCCCCAGCATTTT.

This chain joins TRBV9 and TRBJ2-1; D not resolved. Germline V lookup: CDR1 SGDLS, CDR2 YYNGEE. Trimming cost V 0 bases and J 8 bases, with 6 bases left between them. The CDR3 sequence is 12 residues long. The CDR3 DNA sequence: TGTGCCAGCAGCGTAGGAGGCGATGAGCAGTTCTTC. This translates into CASSVGGDEQFF.

The chain joins TRBV27 to TRBJ1-4; 7 bases fit TRBD1. CDR1 is MNHEY, CDR2 SMNVEV, per germline (reference sequence). This CDR3 has 15 residues. After removal of 5 bases from V and 3 bases from J, the junction contained 6 bases not matched to a gene. The CDR3 coding sequence is TGTGCCAGCAGTCCCCAGACAGGGTCTAATGAAAAACTGTTTTTT. This gives the protein CASSPQTGSNEKLFF.

By sample fraction, this clone is large (0.1 to 1%). This chain links TRBV4-1 with TRBJ2-1; 8 bases are a match to TRBD2. With 6 bases clipped from V and 5 bases from J, the junction kept 0 bases outside the gene matches. CDR3 length: 12 residues. In germline, CDR1 is MGHRA, CDR2 YSYEKL. Here the CDR3 reads CASRGLDNEQFF. The CDR3 DNA reads as TGCGCCAGCAGGGGACTAGACAATGAGCAGTTCTTC.

The genes are TRBV13 and TRBJ1-1; 7 nucleotides match TRBD1. The CDR3 runs 15 residues. Germline CDR1 reads PRHDT; CDR2 reads FYEKMQ (reference sequence). Unmatched junction bases numbered 11, after V lost 6 bases and J lost 4 bases. The CDR3 sequence is CASRVGGGGGTEAFF. CDR3 sequence (DNA): TGTGCCAGCAGGGTAGGAGGAGGGGGCGGCACTGAAGCTTTCTTT.